These T cell receptor beta chains were read from a single sample in a study of OX40 agonist ivuxolimab in advanced cancers. Some clones are missing from TCRdb's copy, which holds only in-frame ones; the method was immunoSEQ multiplex PCR. The sample has about 73,000 clones, 85% to 90% seen once; the top ten hold over 9.5%. The source material was CD4+ or CD8+ T cells sorted from blood, sampled in a trial of the OX40 agonist ivuxolimab. All receptors come from an adult with an advanced solid tumor such as melanoma, head and neck, liver or kidney cancer. Each CDR3 is given with its conserved first and last residue. The D gene is left open where the match is weak. Size is omitted from some rows. Given values are once, few, many or a class for expanded clones.

d_call j_call clone_size v_call cdr3_nt cdr3_aa
NA TRBJ1-5 NA TRBV30 TGTGCCTGGACCAAAGGAGTCGTAGGCGGCAATCAGCCCCAGCATTTT CAWTKGVVGGNQPQHF
NA TRBJ2-1 NA TRBV5-6 TGTGCCAGCAGCCCTGCGGCAGGGAATGACAATGAGCAGTTCTTC CASSPAAGNDNEQFF
TRBD2 TRBJ2-1 NA TRBV9 TGTGCCAGCAGCGTAGAGATAGCGGGAGATAATGAGCAGTTCTTC CASSVEIAGDNEQFF
NA TRBJ2-3 NA TRBV5-1 TGCGCCAGCATGGGGGCTTCGTTGGCTAGCGGTGCGAGCACAGATACGCAGTATTTT CASMGASLASGASTDTQYF
NA TRBJ1-1 NA TRBV7-2 TGTGCCAGCAGCCCAGTGGGGGGGGGTACCACTGAAGCTTTCTTT CASSPVGGGTTEAFF
NA TRBJ2-2 NA TRBV5-1 TGCGCCAGCATGATTTACACCGGGGAGCTGTTTTTT CASMIYTGELFF
TRBD2 TRBJ2-1 NA TRBV29-1 TGCAGCGTTGAAGGACTAGCGGGAGGGTACAATGAGCAGTTCTTC CSVEGLAGGYNEQFF
NA TRBJ1-1 medium-sized TRBV27 TGTGCCAGCGGATGGCAGGAAGCTTTCTTT CASGWQEAFF
TRBD1 TRBJ2-1 NA TRBV15 TGTGCCACCAGCGATGGACAGGGGGCACACAATGAGCAGTTCTTC CATSDGQGAHNEQFF
NA TRBJ1-1 NA TRBV7-8 TGTGCCAGCAGCTTAGGGAATGGGAACACTGAAGCTTTCTTT CASSLGNGNTEAFF
TRBD1 TRBJ2-4 once TRBV9 TGTGCCAGCAGCTTGGGGGACAGCAAAAACATTCAGTACTTC CASSLGDSKNIQYF
NA TRBJ2-7 NA TRBV5-4 TGTGCCAGCAGCACCGGGCCAAGATACGAGCAGTACTTC CASSTGPRYEQYF
NA TRBJ1-2 NA TRBV21-1 TGTGCCAGCAGCAACCGGAGATGCCTCTATGGCTACACCTTC CASSNRRCLYGYTF
TRBD1 TRBJ1-2 NA TRBV19 TGTGCCAGTAGTCCTGGACAGGGTTTCTACTATGGCTACACCTTC CASSPGQGFYYGYTF
NA TRBJ2-1 NA TRBV7-3 TGTGCCAGCAGCTTAGGAACAGGAATTGGTGAGCAGTTCTTC CASSLGTGIGEQFF
TRBD2 TRBJ2-7 NA TRBV5-8 TGTGCCAGCAGCCACACTAGCGGGAAGGGGGACTACGAGCAGTACTTC CASSHTSGKGDYEQYF
NA TRBJ1-3 NA TRBV9 TGTGCCAGCAGCCCTCCTACAGGGTCTGGAAACACCATATATTTT CASSPPTGSGNTIYF
NA TRBJ1-2 NA TRBV7-8 TGTGCCAGCAGCTTAGATCTGCTAACTAACTATGGCTACACCTTC CASSLDLLTNYGYTF
NA TRBJ2-3 NA TRBV19 TGTGCCAGTAGTATAGGAGGGGAACCTGATACGCAGTATTTT CASSIGGEPDTQYF
NA TRBJ1-2 NA TRBV6-5 TGTGCCAGCAGTTACTCCCGGGACGGAGGATATGGCTACACCTTC CASSYSRDGGYGYTF
NA TRBJ1-1 NA TRBV28 TGTGCCAGCAGTTTTTTAGTCACTGAAGCTTTCTTT CASSFLVTEAFF
NA TRBJ1-2 NA TRBV5-1 TGCGCCAGCAGCTCAATAGACAGCTATTATGGCTACACCTTC CASSSIDSYYGYTF
NA TRBJ2-3 NA TRBV5-1 TGCGCCAGCAGCGCAGGGGATTGGGGGACAGATACGCAGTATTTT CASSAGDWGTDTQYF
NA TRBJ2-1 NA TRBV19 TGTGCCAGTAAACTAGGCGTTCCCTCCTACAATGAGCAGTTCTTC CASKLGVPSYNEQFF
NA TRBJ1-2 NA TRBV27 TGTGCCAGCAGTTTACGCCGGGATGGCTACACCTTC CASSLRRDGYTF
NA TRBJ2-3 NA TRBV27 TGTGCCAGCAGCCCTACATACGCAGATACGCAGTATTTT CASSPTYADTQYF